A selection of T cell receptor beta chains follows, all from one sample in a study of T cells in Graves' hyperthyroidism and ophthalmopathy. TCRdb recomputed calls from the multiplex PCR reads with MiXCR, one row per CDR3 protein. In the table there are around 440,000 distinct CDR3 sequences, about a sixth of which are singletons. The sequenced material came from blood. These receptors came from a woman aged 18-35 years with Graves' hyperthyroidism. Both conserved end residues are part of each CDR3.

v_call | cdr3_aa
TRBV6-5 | CASSYNRVVQPQHF
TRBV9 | CASSLGLAGTSDTQYF
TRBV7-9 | CASSSPGLAGNTEAFF
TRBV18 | CASSPQGSDTEAFF
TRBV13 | CASSRVGASGSYEQYF
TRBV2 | CASSLSLDDYEQYF
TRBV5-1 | CASSLGAVHNSPLHF
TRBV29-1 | CSVRGSGANVLTF
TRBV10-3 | CAISETSGSSEQYF
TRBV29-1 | CSVVHEQYF
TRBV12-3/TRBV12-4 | CASSPRLNEKLFF
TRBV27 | CASSSTGTGNTIYF
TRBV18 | CASSKVSPRYNEQFF
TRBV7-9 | CASSPPPRFSHEQYF
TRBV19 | CASSIESAPHGELFF
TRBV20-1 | CGARTRSGGHNEQFF
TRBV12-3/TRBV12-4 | CASSSSRGYTEAFF
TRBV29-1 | CSVGFGTSGSSEQFF
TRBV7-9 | CASSSGGGFDYGYTF
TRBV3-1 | CASSQDGQVYEQYF
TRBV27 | CASRPRASGANVLTF
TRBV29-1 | CSVEVRETYYGYTF
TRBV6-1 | CASRQGREYGYTF
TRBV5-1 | CASSLEGTGVQPQHF
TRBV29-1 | CSAGRTDTQYF
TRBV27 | CASSLSDTTYEQYF
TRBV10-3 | CAISDYYEQYF
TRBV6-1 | CASSVRVRGTEAFF
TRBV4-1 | CASSQSSGYEQYF
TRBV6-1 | CASGQDTEAFF
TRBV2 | CASSPVQETQYF
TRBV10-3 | CAIRTGTSGSADTQYF